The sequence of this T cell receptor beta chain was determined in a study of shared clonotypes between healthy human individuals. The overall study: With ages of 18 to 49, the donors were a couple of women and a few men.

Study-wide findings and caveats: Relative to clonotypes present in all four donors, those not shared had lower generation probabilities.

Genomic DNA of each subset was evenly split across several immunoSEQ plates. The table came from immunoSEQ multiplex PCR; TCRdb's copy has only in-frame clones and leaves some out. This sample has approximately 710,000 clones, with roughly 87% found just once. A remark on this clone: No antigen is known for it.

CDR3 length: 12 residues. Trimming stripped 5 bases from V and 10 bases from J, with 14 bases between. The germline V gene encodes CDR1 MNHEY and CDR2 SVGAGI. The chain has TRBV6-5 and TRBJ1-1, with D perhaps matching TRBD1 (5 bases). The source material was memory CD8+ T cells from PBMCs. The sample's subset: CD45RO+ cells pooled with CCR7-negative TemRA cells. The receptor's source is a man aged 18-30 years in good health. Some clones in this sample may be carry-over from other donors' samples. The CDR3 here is CASSDGGESAFF. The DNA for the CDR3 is TGTGCCAGCAGTGATGGGGGGGAGTCAGCTTTCTTT.